This T cell receptor beta chain was obtained from a study of blood T cell repertoires in COVID-19. Study in general: T cells, B-cell-depleted T cells, or PBMCs supplied cDNA or gDNA.

Per the study methods: Reference gene primer amplification in the assay estimated nucleated cell counts. Here immunoSEQ multiplex PCR was the method, and the copy in TCRdb shows in-frame clones only, minus some. The DNA gave D and trimming, while V, J and clone size come from that table. Here the sample spans about 140,000 clones, roughly four fifths being singletons. Those enrolled, adults aged roughly 18 to 89 years, came from 24 US areas. The study assigned cohorts using participant-reported clinical history. Per germline, CDR1 LGHNA and CDR2 YSLEER. This CDR3 comprises 17 residues. The V end was cut by 2 bases, the J end by 7 bases, with 24 bases between.

Sequenced: PBMCs or T cells enriched from blood (not recorded which). This clonotype was obtained from a woman in her fifties or sixties with acute COVID-19. This chain uses TRBV4-3 with TRBJ2-7; D possibly corresponds to TRBD1 (6 bases). The CDR3 reads CASSQLYRQATYVEQYF. DNA for the CDR3: TGCGCCAGCAGCCAACTTTACCGACAGGCAACCTACGTTGAGCAGTACTTC.